This T cell receptor (beta chain) was recorded in a study of response to subunit inactivated influenza vaccine. Using its own MiXCR run on the RT-PCR reads, TCRdb lists one record per CDR3 protein. This sample has around 490,000 distinct CDR3 sequences; 7.6% occur once, and the top ten carry 10% to 15%. Whole-study findings and limits: Seasonal influenza vaccination, on each occasion, was suggested by the authors to recruit few new T cells.

About this clonotype: Its antigen is currently unknown.

Sequenced material: PBMCs from blood, taken around 25 months after vaccination. The receptor was derived from a man aged 50-75 years who received an inactivated influenza vaccine.

The CDR3, as DNA: TGCAGTGCTTCCAGGGGTGCCTACGAGCAGTACTTC. Encoded protein: CSASRGAYEQYF. This chain joins TRBV20-1 and TRBJ2-7; a possible D gene is TRBD1 (6 bases). Germline lookup yields CDR1 DFQATT and CDR2 SNEGSKA (reference sequence). The CDR3 is made up of 12 amino acids. The germline V and J ends were trimmed by 5 bases and 2 bases, with 10 bases remaining between them.